A single sample is the source of the 11 T cell receptor beta chains below, sequenced in a study of T cell responses to AZD1222 COVID-19 vaccine. Assay used: immunoSEQ multiplex PCR; TCRdb lists only in-frame clones, some missing. Among 100,000 to 150,000 clones listed, roughly 90% were seen once. This specimen consisted of peripheral blood, obtained 28 days after the second AZD1222 dose. The receptors stem from an adult who received the AZD1222 COVID-19 vaccine.

This clone was detected once. The V gene is TRBV6-5, the J gene TRBJ1-6, with 7 bases lining up with TRBD1. CDR3 size: 15 residues. Germline values: CDR1 MNHEY, CDR2 SVGAGI. V shed 6 bases and J 9 bases; nucleotides not matched to a gene: 11. The CDR3 is CASRPEGAGVSPLHF. The CDR3 DNA sequence: TGTGCCAGCAGGCCCGAGGGGGCGGGGGTTTCACCCCTCCACTTT.

This chain uses TRBV3-1 (or the pseudogene TRBV3-2) with TRBJ2-1, with D possibly matching TRBD2 (6 bases). Trimming left V 0 bases short and J 3 bases short, with 12 bases between. CDR3 length equals 16 residues. Germline-derived CDR1 and CDR2 are LGHDT and YNNKEL (reference sequence). The DNA for the CDR3 is TGTGCCAGCAGCCAAGATAGCGGATCAATCTACAATGAGCAGTTCTTC. The encoded protein is CASSQDSGSIYNEQFF.

This clone appeared a single time. The J gene is TRBJ2-3, the V gene TRBV25-1; the D call may be TRBD1 or TRBD2 (6 bases each). This CDR3 region has 16 residues. With 0 bases removed from V and 4 bases from J, the gap between germline ends came to 14 bases. Germline CDR1 reads MGHDK; CDR2 reads SYGVNS. The CDR3 coding sequence is TGTGCCAGCAGTGAATATCCCTATGGGGGGCCAGATACGCAGTATTTT. This translates into CASSEYPYGGPDTQYF. The full variable domain, with the rest looked up from reference TRBV25-1 and TRBJ2-3, is EADIYQTPRYLVIGTGKKITLECSQTMGHDKMYWYQQDPGMELHLIHYSYGVNSTEKGDLSSESTVSRIRTEHFPLTLESARPSHTSQYLCASSEYPYGGPDTQYFGPGTRLTVL.

The CDR3 coding sequence is TGTGCCAGCAATCCCTTCGGGGGGAACACCGGGGAGCTGTTTTTT. This gives the protein CASNPFGGNTGELFF. The chain has TRBV6-5 and TRBJ2-2, with TRBD2 as a possible D gene (6 bases). Germline V gene data show CDR1 as MNHEY and CDR2 as SVGAGI. The CDR3 extends over 15 amino acids. V lost 7 bases and J 1 base, leaving 13 bases between the germline ends.

The J gene is TRBJ1-1, the V gene TRBV5-1; 7 nucleotides line up with TRBD1. V dropped 4 bases and J dropped 0; count of bases not matched to a gene: 6. Germline CDR1 and CDR2: SGHRS and YFSETQ. The CDR3 has 15 residues. CDR3 DNA: TGCGCCAGCAGCAAAGGGGACAGTTTGAACACTGAAGCTTTCTTT. It encodes CASSKGDSLNTEAFF.

The genes are TRBV27 and TRBJ2-3; TRBD2 agrees at 14 bases. Losses at the gene ends were 10 bases for V and 4 bases for J; bases not matched to a gene: 10. The CDR3 has 16 amino acids. Looked up from germline, CDR1 is MNHEY and CDR2 is SMNVEV (reference sequence). The CDR3: CATRLAGGLLSDTQYF. The CDR3, as DNA: TGTGCCACCCGACTAGCGGGGGGGCTCCTTTCAGATACGCAGTATTTT.

Only one count was recorded for this clone. This sequence joins TRBV19 and TRBJ2-5; 9 bases agree with TRBD1. The germline V gene encodes CDR1 LNHDA and CDR2 SQIVND (reference sequence). With 6 bases clipped from V and 3 bases from J, the junction kept 8 bases outside the gene matches. The CDR3 is made up of 15 amino acids. CDR3 in amino acids: CASRGQGKLEETQYF. The CDR3 DNA follows: TGTGCCAGTAGGGGACAGGGAAAATTGGAAGAGACCCAGTACTTC.

The chain employs TRBV7-8 and TRBJ2-5; no clear D. V was clipped by 1 base and J by 4 bases, with 10 bases between them. The CDR3 contains 14 residues. CDR1 and CDR2 (germline): SGHVS, FQNEAQ. Here the CDR3 DNA reads TGTGCCAGCAGCTTAGACAGTAATAGAGAGACCCAGTACTTC. Translation gives CASSLDSNRETQYF.

The chain uses TRBV6-5 and TRBJ2-7; 7 positions match TRBD1. V lost 6 bases to trimming and J lost 7 bases; unmatched junction nucleotides: 12. The CDR3 covers 14 residues. Germline-derived CDR1 and CDR2 are MNHEY and SVGAGI. The CDR3 reads CASRGDSHSWEQYF. The CDR3 bases are TGTGCCAGCAGAGGGGACAGTCATTCGTGGGAGCAGTACTTC.

The V gene is TRBV10-1, the J gene TRBJ2-1; D not certain. Germline CDR1 and CDR2: WNHNN and SYGVQD (reference sequence). The CDR3 is made up of 13 amino acids. Trimming pared 0 bases from V and 14 bases from J, leaving 14 bases between. CDR3 residues: CASSESSKTGEFF. As DNA, the CDR3 is TGCGCCAGCAGTGAGTCTTCAAAGACGGGCGAGTTCTTC.

The chain joins TRBV18 to TRBJ2-3, with 13 bases aligning to TRBD2. V shed 5 bases and J 5 bases; nucleotides not matched to a gene: 7. Germline V gene lookup returns CDR1 KGHSH and CDR2 LQKENI. The CDR3 has 16 residues. DNA of the CDR3: TGTGCCAGCTCATCACTAGCGGGGGGGCCGATAGATACGCAGTATTTT. It yields the protein CASSSLAGGPIDTQYF.